The sequence of this T cell receptor (beta chain) was determined in a study of T-cell reconstitution after alpha-beta-depleted transplantation in children. The CDR3 has 13 amino acids. Unmatched junction bases numbered 1, after V lost 4 bases and J lost 5 bases. Germline V gene data show CDR1 as SGHTS and CDR2 as YDEGEE. Unique molecular identifiers tagged the TCRbeta library. TCRdb re-called the PCR reads with MiXCR, one entry per CDR3 protein. The table lists roughly 120,000 distinct CDR3 sequences, 10% of them singletons, with about 34% in the top ten. The receptor comes from a boy between 2 and 10 years old with acute lymphoblastic leukemia, due to receive a stem cell transplant. The specimen comprised PBMCs, sampled before TCRalphabeta/CD19-depleted stem cell transplant. The chain couples TRBV5-8 to TRBJ2-4, with TRBD1 matching 9 bases. The CDR3 here is CASSTGGENIQYF. DNA of the CDR3: TGTGCCAGCAGCACAGGGGGCGAAAACATTCAGTACTTC.